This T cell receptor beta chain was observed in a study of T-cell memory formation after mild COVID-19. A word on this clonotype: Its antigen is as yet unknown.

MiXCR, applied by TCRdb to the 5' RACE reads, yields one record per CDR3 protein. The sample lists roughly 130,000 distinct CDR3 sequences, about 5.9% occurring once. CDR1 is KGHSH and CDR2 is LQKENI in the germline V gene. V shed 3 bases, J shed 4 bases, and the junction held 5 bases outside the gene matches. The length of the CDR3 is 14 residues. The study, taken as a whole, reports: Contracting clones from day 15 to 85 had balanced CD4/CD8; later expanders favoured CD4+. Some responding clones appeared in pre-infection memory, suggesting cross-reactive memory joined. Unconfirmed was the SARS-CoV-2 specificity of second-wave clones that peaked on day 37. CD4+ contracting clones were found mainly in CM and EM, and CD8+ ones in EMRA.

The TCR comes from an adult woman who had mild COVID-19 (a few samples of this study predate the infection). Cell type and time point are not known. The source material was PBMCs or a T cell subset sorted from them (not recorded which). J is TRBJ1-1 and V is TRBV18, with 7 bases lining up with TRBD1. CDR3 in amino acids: CASSPPAGGTEAFF. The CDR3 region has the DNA TGTGCCAGCTCACCCCCGGCAGGGGGCACTGAAGCTTTCTTT.